One and the same sample provided the 21 T cell receptor beta chains below, sequenced in a study of vaccination and CD4 T cells after COVID-19. CD4+ T cells that had been cultured provided DNA sequenced with the Oncomine TCR Beta short-read assay. TCRdb re-analysed the PCR reads in MiXCR, keeping a single row per CDR3 protein. In the table there are some 14,000 distinct CDR3 sequences, about 55% of which are singletons. Treatment of the sample: roughly 11-day PBMC culture with coronavirus spike peptide pools or control peptides (ViraFEST assay). These receptors have no identified antigens. This specimen was CD4+ T cells from blood, cultured in vitro, taken before SARS-CoV-2 vaccination. These receptor sequences come from a human donor who had recovered from COVID-19.

The rearrangement joins TRBV20-1 to TRBJ2-7; 8 positions agree with TRBD1. The CDR3 is made up of 14 amino acids. Germline assignment: CDR1 DFQATT and CDR2 SNEGSKA (reference sequence). Losses at the gene ends were 6 bases for V and 3 bases for J; bases not matched to a gene: 10. CDR3: CSATTGTGHYEQYF. The CDR3, as DNA: TGCAGTGCCACGACCGGGACAGGACACTACGAGCAGTACTTC.

The rearrangement links TRBV7-8 to TRBJ2-2, with 7 bases that match TRBD1. This CDR3 has 16 amino acids. With 4 bases clipped from V and 4 bases from J, the junction kept 9 bases outside the gene matches. Germline-derived CDR1 and CDR2 are SGHVS and FQNEAQ. This chain's CDR3 is CASSSTTGPFTGELFF. The CDR3 DNA reads as TGTGCCAGCAGCTCGACGACAGGGCCTTTCACCGGGGAGCTGTTTTTT.

This chain uses TRBV7-9 with TRBJ2-3, with D unresolved. Germline V lookup: CDR1 SEHNR, CDR2 FQNEAQ (reference sequence). The CDR3 covers 12 residues. V was trimmed by 5 bases and J by 4 bases, leaving 7 bases between them. DNA for the CDR3: TGTGCCAGCAGCCCTGCGGCAGATACGCAGTATTTT. Its protein product is CASSPAADTQYF.

This clonotype turned up a few times. A read error may produce the germline difference seen at one junction end. The V gene is TRBV7-7, the J gene TRBJ2-5, with 7 nucleotides matching TRBD1. CDR1 is SSHAT and CDR2 is FNYEAQ in the germline V gene (reference sequence). The CDR3 is 17 residues long. The CDR3 DNA reads as TGTGCTAGCAGCCGAACCTTACGTAGACAGGGCTTGGAGACCCAGTACTTC. It codes for CASSRTLRRQGLETQYF.

This clonotype was recorded a few times. This chain links TRBV20-1 with TRBJ2-2, with 8 nucleotides matching TRBD1. V shed 0 bases, J shed 3 bases, and the junction held 6 bases outside the gene matches. From germline, CDR1 is DFQATT and CDR2 SNEGSKA (reference sequence). CDR3 length equals 16 residues. CDR3 in DNA: TGCAGTGCTAGAGATGAGGAGACAGGGGACACCGGGGAGCTGTTTTTT. Protein product: CSARDEETGDTGELFF.

This clonotype has just a few counts. The chain has TRBV20-1 and TRBJ1-2; 9 nucleotides agree with TRBD1. The CDR3 is made up of 15 amino acids. Germline V gives CDR1 DFQATT, CDR2 SNEGSKA (reference sequence). V lost 0 bases to trimming and J lost 7 bases; unmatched junction nucleotides: 9. The CDR3 DNA sequence: TGCAGTGCTAGAGATCAGTACAGGGGGCGGTCTGGCTACACCTTC. Its translation: CSARDQYRGRSGYTF.

V is TRBV20-1 and J is TRBJ1-2, with a possible D match to TRBD1 (5 bases). Germline V gene lookup returns CDR1 DFQATT and CDR2 SNEGSKA (reference sequence). The CDR3 runs to 14 residues. Deletions cut 7 bases from V and 2 bases from J, with 17 bases between. In DNA form, the CDR3 reads TGCAGTGGGACATACATGGGTGGAAACTATGGCTACACCTTC. This translates into CSGTYMGGNYGYTF.

This clonotype was seen a few times. The chain uses TRBV12-3 or TRBV12-4 and TRBJ1-5; D possibly corresponds to TRBD1 (5 bases). The CDR3 covers 15 residues. The V and J ends lost 4 bases and 1 base respectively, with 11 bases between them. The CDR3 bases are TGTGCCAGCAGTTATTTCGGGGCAAGCAATCAGCCCCAGCATTTT. Translating it yields CASSYFGASNQPQHF.

The V and J genes are TRBV20-1 and TRBJ2-7; D uncertain. Trimming left V 5 bases short and J 0 bases short, with 11 bases between. The CDR3 loop spans 13 amino acids. The germline V gene has CDR1 DFQATT and CDR2 SNEGSKA (reference sequence). The CDR3: CSAVDMSSYEQYF. The CDR3 DNA reads as TGCAGTGCTGTCGACATGAGCTCCTACGAGCAGTACTTC.

In DNA, the CDR3 is TGTGCCAGCAGCTCTACAGGGGGGAAATTTAATTCACCCCTCCACTTT. This gives the protein CASSSTGGKFNSPLHF. The rearrangement joins TRBV6-1 to TRBJ1-6; TRBD1 agrees at 8 bases. With 6 bases clipped from V and 6 bases from J, the junction kept 10 bases outside the gene matches. Germline V gives CDR1 MNHNS, CDR2 SASEGT. The CDR3 is made up of 16 amino acids.

This chain connects TRBV7-9 to TRBJ2-3, with TRBD1 as a possible D gene (5 bases). The CDR3 loop spans 13 amino acids. V was trimmed by 1 base and J by 6 bases, leaving 8 bases between them. The germline CDR1 and CDR2 sequences are SEHNR and FQNEAQ (reference sequence). Here the CDR3 DNA reads TGTGCCAGCAGCTTAGAGGGGTGGGATACGCAGTATTTT. Amino acid sequence: CASSLEGWDTQYF.

The rearrangement joins TRBV5-4 to TRBJ2-2; 11 bases line up with TRBD1. The J segment lost 6 bases and the V segment lost 3 bases, leaving 7 bases of the junction unmatched. This CDR3 region has 16 residues. The germline CDR1 and CDR2 sequences are SGHNT and YYREEE (reference sequence). The CDR3 loop reads CASSSPGQGVSGELFF. The CDR3 bases are TGTGCCAGCAGCTCTCCGGGACAGGGGGTTTCCGGGGAGCTGTTTTTT.

In this sample, this clonotype turned up a few times. V is TRBV6-1 and J is TRBJ2-7, with unresolved D. Germline lookup yields CDR1 MNHNS and CDR2 SASEGT. The CDR3 runs 13 residues. Trimming cost V 6 bases and J 1 base, with 10 bases left between them. For the CDR3, the DNA is TGTGCCAGCAGGGAATCGACATCCTACGAGCAGTACTTC. Its protein is CASRESTSYEQYF.

This clonotype has a handful of counts. The chain uses TRBV6-1 and TRBJ1-2, with TRBD1 identical over 8 bases. The trim removed 6 bases at V and 9 bases at J, leaving 9 bases unmatched. Germline-derived CDR1 and CDR2 are MNHNS and SASEGT. The CDR3 has 13 amino acids. CDR3 in amino acids: CASSPDRASRYTF. The CDR3 region has the DNA TGTGCCAGCAGCCCGGACAGGGCTTCGCGCTACACCTTC.

This clonotype has a single count. The chain uses TRBV11-3 and TRBJ2-7; 10 nucleotides agree with TRBD1. The CDR3 is 15 amino acids. The V gene's germline CDR1 is SGHNT and CDR2 YENEEA. V lost 4 bases to trimming and J lost 5 bases; unmatched junction nucleotides: 8. CDR3 sequence reads: CASSSPGTGANEQYF. The CDR3 DNA reads TGTGCCAGCAGCTCACCCGGGACAGGGGCAAACGAGCAGTACTTC.

The genes are TRBV6-2 or TRBV6-3 and TRBJ2-1; 11 positions agree with TRBD1. This CDR3 has 15 amino acids. Losses at the gene ends were 6 bases for V and 4 bases for J; bases not matched to a gene: 5. The V gene's germline CDR1 is MNHEY and CDR2 SVGEGT. CDR3 coding DNA: TGTGCCAGCAGAGGACAGGGGGCGGCTTACAATGAGCAGTTCTTC. The encoded protein is CASRGQGAAYNEQFF.

This clonotype has a handful of counts. Here the CDR3 reads CASSGGRGYTEAFF. The CDR3 region has the DNA TGTGCCAGCAGTGGAGGCAGGGGTTACACTGAAGCTTTCTTT. J is TRBJ1-1 and V is TRBV6-1, with D possibly matching TRBD1 (6 bases). Germline V gene sequence: CDR1 MNHNS, CDR2 SASEGT. The CDR3 has 14 residues. The V gene lost 4 bases and the J gene lost 3 bases, with 12 bases spanning the gap.

The chain is built from TRBV7-6 and TRBJ2-1; TRBD2 agrees at 14 bases. CDR3 length: 19 amino acids. The germline CDR1 and CDR2 sequences are SGHVS and FNYEAQ. V shed 3 bases, J shed 8 bases, and the junction held 15 bases outside the gene matches. The CDR3 DNA is TGTGCCAGCAGCTTCGCACCCGGGACTAGCGGGAGAGGGAAGCATGAGCAGTTCTTC. This gives the protein CASSFAPGTSGRGKHEQFF.

The chain joins TRBV6-1 to TRBJ2-1; perhaps TRBD1 as D (5 bases). V lost 6 bases to trimming and J lost 4 bases, with 10 bases between them. Germline V gene lookup returns CDR1 MNHNS and CDR2 SASEGT. The CDR3 covers 13 residues. The CDR3 reads CASSIRQYNEQFF. The DNA for the CDR3 is TGTGCCAGCAGCATAAGACAGTACAATGAGCAGTTCTTC.

This clonotype was recorded a few times. V usage is TRBV19 and J usage is TRBJ1-2; unclear D gene. Germline V gene lookup returns CDR1 LNHDA and CDR2 SQIVND (reference sequence). V dropped 7 bases and J dropped 3 bases, with 18 bases sitting between them. The CDR3 has 15 residues. The CDR3: CASKARIAYYYGYTF. The CDR3 DNA reads TGTGCCAGTAAAGCTCGGATAGCATACTACTATGGCTACACCTTC.

V and J are TRBV15 and TRBJ2-7, with 10 bases matching TRBD1. The CDR3 contains 17 residues. V lost 2 bases and J lost 4; bases outside the gene matches: 11. Germline CDR1 and CDR2: LNHNV and YYDKDF (reference sequence). The CDR3 DNA is TGTGCCACCAGCAGATCTGCGGGGGACAGGGGCCGATACGAGCAGTACTTC. Translating it yields CATSRSAGDRGRYEQYF.